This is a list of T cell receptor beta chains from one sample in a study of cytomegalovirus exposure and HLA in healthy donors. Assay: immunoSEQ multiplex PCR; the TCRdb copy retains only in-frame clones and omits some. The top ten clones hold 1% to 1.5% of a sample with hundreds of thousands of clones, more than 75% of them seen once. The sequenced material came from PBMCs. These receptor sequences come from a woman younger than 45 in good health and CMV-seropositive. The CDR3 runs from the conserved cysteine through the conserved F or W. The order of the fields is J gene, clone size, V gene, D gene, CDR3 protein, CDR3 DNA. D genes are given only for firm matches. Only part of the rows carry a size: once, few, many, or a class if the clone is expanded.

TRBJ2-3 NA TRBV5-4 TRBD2 CASSPGGSTDTQYF TGTGCCAGCAGCCCGGGGGGTAGCACAGATACGCAGTATTTT
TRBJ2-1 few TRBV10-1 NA CASSQSGTSYNEQFF TGCGCCAGCAGTCAAAGCGGAACATCCTACAATGAGCAGTTCTTC
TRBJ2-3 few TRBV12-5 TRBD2 CASGSGGMGTDTQYF TGTGCTAGTGGTTCGGGGGGGATGGGCACAGATACGCAGTATTTT
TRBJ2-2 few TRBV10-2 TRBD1 CASAVQGADTGELFF TGCGCCAGCGCCGTCCAGGGGGCCGACACCGGGGAGCTGTTTTTT
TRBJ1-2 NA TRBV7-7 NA CASSLEGDTSNYGYTF TGTGCCAGCAGCTTGGAGGGCGACACCTCTAACTATGGCTACACCTTC
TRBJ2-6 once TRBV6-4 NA CASSEFAVGAFSGANVLTF TGTGCCAGCAGTGAATTCGCAGTAGGGGCTTTCTCTGGGGCCAACGTCCTGACTTTC
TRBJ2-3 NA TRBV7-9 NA CASSYGEASGTDTQYF TGTGCCAGCAGCTACGGGGAGGCTAGCGGCACAGATACGCAGTATTTT
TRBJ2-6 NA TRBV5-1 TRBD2 CASSLEGLAGAGANVLTF TGCGCCAGCAGCCTAGAGGGACTAGCGGGAGCAGGGGCCAACGTCCTGACTTTC
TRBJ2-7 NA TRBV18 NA CASSPSTTGQKGYEQYF TGTGCCAGCTCACCATCGACGACAGGCCAGAAGGGGTACGAGCAGTACTTC
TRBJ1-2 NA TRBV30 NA CAWSVLLSGSYTF TGTGCCTGGAGTGTACTTTTGAGCGGTAGCTACACCTTC
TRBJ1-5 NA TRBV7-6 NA CASSPEVGQPQHF TGTGCCAGCAGCCCAGAGGTTGGCCAGCCCCAGCATTTT
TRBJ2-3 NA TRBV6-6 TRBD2 CASPSSLAGVRDTQYF TGTGCCAGTCCCTCCAGCTTAGCGGGAGTAAGAGATACGCAGTATTTT
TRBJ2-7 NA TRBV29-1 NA CSVTGAYEQYF TGCAGCGTGACCGGAGCCTACGAGCAGTACTTC
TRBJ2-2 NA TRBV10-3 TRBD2 CAISESGRANTGELFF TGTGCCATCAGTGAGTCCGGGAGGGCGAACACCGGGGAGCTGTTTTTT
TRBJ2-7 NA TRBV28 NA CASSLSGSGQYF TGTGCCAGCAGCCTCTCGGGCAGCGGGCAGTACTTC
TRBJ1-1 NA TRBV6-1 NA CASSERRGSSGTEAFF TGTGCCAGCAGTGAACGGAGAGGGAGCTCGGGCACTGAAGCTTTCTTT
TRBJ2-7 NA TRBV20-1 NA CSPGQTYEQYF TGCAGCCCCGGACAAACCTACGAGCAGTACTTC
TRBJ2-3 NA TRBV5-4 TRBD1 CASSSGTGQTDTQYF TGTGCCAGCAGCTCCGGAACGGGACAGACAGATACGCAGTATTTT
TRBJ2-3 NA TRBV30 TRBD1 CAGGGGTGGLTDTQYF TGTGCGGGCGGAGGAGGTACAGGGGGTCTCACAGATACGCAGTATTTT
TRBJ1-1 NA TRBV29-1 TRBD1 CSVEGQGSTEAFF TGCAGCGTGGAGGGACAGGGTAGCACTGAAGCTTTCTTT
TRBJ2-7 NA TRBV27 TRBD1 CASSVRDRSYEQYF TGTGCCAGCAGTGTACGGGACAGATCCTACGAGCAGTACTTC
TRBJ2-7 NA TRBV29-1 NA CSVEGGSLLDYEQYF TGCAGCGTTGAAGGGGGCTCTCTTCTCGACTACGAGCAGTACTTC
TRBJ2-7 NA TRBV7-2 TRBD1 CASSAGTGGSGNSYEQYF TGTGCCAGCAGCGCTGGGACAGGGGGGAGCGGGAACTCCTACGAGCAGTACTTC
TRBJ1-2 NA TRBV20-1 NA CSASRDGYTF TGCAGTGCTAGTCGAGATGGCTACACCTTC
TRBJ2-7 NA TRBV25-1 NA CASSELGAGRQYF TGTGCCAGCAGTGAATTAGGGGCGGGAAGGCAGTACTTC
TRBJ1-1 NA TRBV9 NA CASSVEPQGNTEAFF TGTGCCAGCAGCGTAGAACCACAGGGTAACACTGAAGCTTTCTTT
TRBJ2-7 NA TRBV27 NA CASSSRTPGVSEQYF TGTGCCAGCAGTTCCCGGACACCTGGGGTGAGCGAGCAGTACTTC
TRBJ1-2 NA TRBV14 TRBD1 CASSHLRGLVGYTF TGTGCCAGCAGCCACCTCAGGGGGCTAGTTGGCTACACCTTC
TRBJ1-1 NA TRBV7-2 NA CASSLVWSEENTEAFF TGTGCCAGCAGCTTAGTCTGGTCGGAGGAGAACACTGAAGCTTTCTTT
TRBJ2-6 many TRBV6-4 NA CASSDSDSSGANVLTF TGTGCCAGCAGTGACTCCGACAGCTCTGGGGCCAACGTCCTGACTTTC
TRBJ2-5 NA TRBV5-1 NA CASSLKDGETQYF TGCGCCAGCAGCTTAAAAGACGGGGAGACCCAGTACTTC
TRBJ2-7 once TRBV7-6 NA CASSFRGTYEQYF TGTGCCAGCAGCTTTCGGGGGACCTACGAGCAGTACTTC
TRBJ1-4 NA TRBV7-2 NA CASSLEAADNEKLFF TGTGCCAGCAGCTTAGAGGCGGCAGATAATGAAAAACTGTTTTTT
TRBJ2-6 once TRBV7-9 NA CASSGSGLNSGANVLTF TGTGCCAGCAGCGGATCGGGGTTGAACTCTGGGGCCAACGTCCTGACTTTC
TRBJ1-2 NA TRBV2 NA CASSEDRATNYGYTF TGTGCCAGCAGTGAAGACAGGGCTACTAACTATGGCTACACCTTC
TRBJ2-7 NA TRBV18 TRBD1 CASSPSDRATQYF TGTGCCAGCTCACCAAGCGACAGGGCTACACAGTACTTC
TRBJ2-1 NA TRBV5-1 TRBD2 CATKTGLAANEQFF TGCGCCACCAAAACGGGACTAGCGGCTAATGAGCAGTTCTTC
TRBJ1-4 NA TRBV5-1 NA CASRQQSASGNEKLFF TGCGCCAGCAGGCAACAGTCCGCTTCTGGGAATGAAAAACTGTTTTTT
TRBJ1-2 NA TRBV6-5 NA CASSYSGGDGYTF TGTGCCAGCAGTTACTCGGGAGGGGACGGCTACACCTTC
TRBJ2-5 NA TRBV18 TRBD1 CASSRDRETQYF TGTGCCAGCTCACGGGACAGAGAGACCCAGTACTTC
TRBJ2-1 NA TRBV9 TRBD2 CASSGGLAGLDEQFF TGTGCCAGCAGCGGGGGACTAGCGGGACTCGATGAGCAGTTCTTC
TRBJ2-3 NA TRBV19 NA CASSRRSSTDTQYF TGTGCCAGTAGTAGGCGGTCTAGCACAGATACGCAGTATTTT
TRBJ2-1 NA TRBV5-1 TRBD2 CASSLIAGDKTFF TGCGCCAGCAGCTTGATAGCGGGAGACAAGACGTTCTTC
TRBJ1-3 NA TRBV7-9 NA CASSLVDSRNTIYF TGTGCCAGCAGCTTAGTGGACAGCAGAAACACCATATATTTT
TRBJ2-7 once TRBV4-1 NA CASSQDEEQYF TGCGCCAGCAGCCAAGACGAGGAGCAGTACTTC
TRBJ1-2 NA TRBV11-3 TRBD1 CASSFGQGNGYTF TGTGCCAGCAGCTTTGGACAGGGGAATGGCTACACCTTC
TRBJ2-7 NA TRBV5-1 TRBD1 CASSQWDRIYEQYF TGCGCCAGCAGTCAATGGGACAGGATTTACGAGCAGTACTTC
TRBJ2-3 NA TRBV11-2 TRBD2 CASSFSREGRDTQYF TGTGCCAGCAGCTTCTCGCGGGAGGGCCGAGATACGCAGTATTTT
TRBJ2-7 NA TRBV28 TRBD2 CASSTIAGGPEEQYF TGTGCCAGCAGTACAATAGCGGGAGGGCCTGAAGAGCAGTACTTC
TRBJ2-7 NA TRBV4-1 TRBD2 CASRPSASGRYEQYF TGCGCCAGCAGGCCGTCGGCTAGCGGGAGGTACGAGCAGTACTTC
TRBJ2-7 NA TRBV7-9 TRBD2 CASSGGLAFYYEQYF TGTGCCAGCAGCGGGGGACTAGCTTTCTACTACGAGCAGTACTTC
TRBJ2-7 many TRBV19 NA CASSTLYEQYF TGTGCCAGTAGTACCTTATACGAGCAGTACTTC
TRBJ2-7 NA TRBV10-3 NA CAISDERGSYEQYF TGTGCCATCAGTGATGAACGGGGCTCCTACGAGCAGTACTTC
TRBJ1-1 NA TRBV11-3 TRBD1 CASSFGQGNTEAFF TGTGCCAGCAGCTTTGGACAGGGCAACACTGAAGCTTTCTTT
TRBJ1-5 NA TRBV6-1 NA CASSLTGPSNQPQHF TGTGCCAGCAGTTTGACAGGACCAAGCAATCAGCCCCAGCATTTT